This T cell receptor beta chain originates from a study of blood T cells in healthy people across ages. This clonotype has more than one count but fewer than ten. Its antigen is not known. Study results and caveats: Since the PBMCs were unsorted, naive and antigen-experienced cells could not be conclusively compared. Age brought a roughly linear fall in TCR beta diversity measured per million T cells.

The CDR3 has 14 residues. The ends were cut back, 4 bases at V and 4 bases at J, with 13 bases in the middle. CDR1 and CDR2 (germline): SGHDN, FVKESK. With a J-beta primer mix and a sample-barcoded 5' primer, a second PCR ran 7 to 11 cycles. Samples each returned at least 2.5 million CDR3-containing paired-end reads. TCRdb redid the calling of the 5' RACE reads with MiXCR, one entry per CDR3 protein. There are about 1.1 million distinct CDR3 sequences in the sample; around two fifths occur only once, and about an eighth lies in the top ten. Collection of roughly 9.8 milliliters of peripheral blood was performed for each donor.

The clonotype originates from a man younger than 35 in good health. The chain joins TRBV14 to TRBJ1-1; no reliable D call. Input material: blood. The DNA of the CDR3 is TGTGCCAGCAGCCCTGTGGGGATGGGCACTGAAGCTTTCTTT. Encoded protein: CASSPVGMGTEAFF. Looking up the rest from reference TRBV14 and TRBJ1-1 gives the full variable domain: EAGVTQFPSHSVIEKGQTVTLRCDPISGHDNLYWYRRVMGKEIKFLLHFVKESKQDESGMPNNRFLAERTGGTYSTLKVQPAELEDSGVYFCASSPVGMGTEAFFGQGTRLTVV.